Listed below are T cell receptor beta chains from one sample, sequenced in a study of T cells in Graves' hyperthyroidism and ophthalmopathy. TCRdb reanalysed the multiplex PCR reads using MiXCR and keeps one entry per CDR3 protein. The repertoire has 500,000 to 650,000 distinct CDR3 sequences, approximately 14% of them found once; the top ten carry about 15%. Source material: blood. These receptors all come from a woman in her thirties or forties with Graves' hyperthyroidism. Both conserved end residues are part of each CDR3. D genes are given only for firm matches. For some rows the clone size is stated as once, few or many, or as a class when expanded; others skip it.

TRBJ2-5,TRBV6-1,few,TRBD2,CASSKNLAGVETQYF,TGTGCCAGCAGTAAAAATCTAGCGGGAGTAGAGACCCAGTACTTC
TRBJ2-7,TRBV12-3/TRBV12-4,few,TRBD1,CASRYATGVEQHF,TGTGCCAGCAGGTACGCGACAGGGGTCGAGCAGCACTTC
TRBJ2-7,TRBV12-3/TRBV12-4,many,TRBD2,CASSLGGGIAYEQYF,TGTGCCAGCAGTTTGGGGGGAGGGATAGCCTACGAGCAGTACTTC
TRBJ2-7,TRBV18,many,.,CASSPLRKGDKSYEQYF,TGTGCCAGCTCACCACTTCGCAAGGGGGATAAATCCTACGAGCAGTACTTC
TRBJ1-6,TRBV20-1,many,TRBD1,CSACDRANNSPLHF,TGCAGTGCTTGTGACAGGGCGAATAATTCACCCCTCCACTTT
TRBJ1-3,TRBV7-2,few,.,CASSLLGGDHRNTIYF,TGTGCCAGCAGCTTATTGGGGGGGGACCACAGAAACACCATATATTTT
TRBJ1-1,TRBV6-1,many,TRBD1,CASRQTGGLNTEAFF,TGTGCCAGCCGACAGACAGGGGGCCTAAACACTGAAGCTTTCTTT
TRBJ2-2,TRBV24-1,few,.,CATSDPASEGGELFF,TGTGCCACCAGTGATCCGGCCTCCGAGGGCGGGGAGCTGTTTTTT
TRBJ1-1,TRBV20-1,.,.,CSVTLYTEAFF,TGCAGCGTCACTCTATACACTGAAGCTTTCTTT
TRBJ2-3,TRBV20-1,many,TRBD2,CSARDLAGVADTQYF,TGCAGTGCTAGAGATCTAGCGGGAGTGGCAGATACGCAGTATTTT
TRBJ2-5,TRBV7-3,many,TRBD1,CASSRTGFGETQYF,TGTGCCAGCAGCCGGACAGGGTTCGGAGAGACCCAGTACTTC
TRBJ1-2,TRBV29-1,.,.,CSVQGRTDYGYTF,TGCAGCGTTCAAGGGCGGACCGACTATGGCTACACCTTC
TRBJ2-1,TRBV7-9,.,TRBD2,CASSPPGTSGRAYEQFF,TGTGCCAGCAGCCCGCCCGGGACTAGCGGGAGGGCCTATGAGCAGTTCTTC
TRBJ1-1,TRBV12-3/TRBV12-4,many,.,CASSFYNTEAFF,TGTGCCAGCAGTTTCTACAACACTGAAGCTTTCTTT
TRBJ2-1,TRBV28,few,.,CASSHGFYNEQFF,TGTGCCAGCAGTCACGGCTTCTACAATGAGCAGTTCTTC
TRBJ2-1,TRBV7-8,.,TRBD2,CASSSGTSGWGHNEQFF,TGTGCCAGCAGCAGCGGGACTAGCGGGTGGGGACACAATGAGCAGTTCTTC
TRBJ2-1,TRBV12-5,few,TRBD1,CASAVGQSSYNEQFF,TGTGCTAGTGCAGTGGGACAGAGTTCTTACAATGAGCAGTTCTTC
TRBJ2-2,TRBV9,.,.,CVSSVGGTGELFF,TGTGTCAGCAGCGTAGGGGGCACCGGGGAGCTGTTTTTT
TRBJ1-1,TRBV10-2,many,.,CASRKDKNTEAFF,TGCGCCAGCAGAAAAGACAAGAACACTGAAGCTTTCTTT
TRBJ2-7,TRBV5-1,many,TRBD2,CASSQTSGDYEQYF,TGCGCCAGCAGCCAAACTAGCGGGGACTACGAGCAGTACTTC